This record looks at one T cell receptor (beta chain) sequence and its context. This specimen comes from a study of T cell responses to AZD1222 COVID-19 vaccine. Unmatched junction bases numbered 8, after V lost 5 bases and J lost 7 bases. Germline values: CDR1 LNHDA, CDR2 SQIVND (reference sequence). This CDR3 region has 14 residues. Measured with immunoSEQ multiplex PCR; TCRdb has only the in-frame clones, and not every one. Of approximately 110,000 clones listed, 92% are singletons. This clonotype was obtained from an adult who received the AZD1222 COVID-19 vaccine. Sequenced material: peripheral blood, taken 28 days after the second AZD1222 dose. The rearrangement uses TRBV19 and TRBJ1-2; 9 bases align to TRBD1. CDR3 coding DNA: TGTGCCAGTAGTGCTGGACAGGGGTTTGGTGGCTACACCTTC. This encodes CASSAGQGFGGYTF.